Shown below are 27 T cell receptor beta chains from a single sample sequenced in a study of blood T cells in healthy people across ages. Primers used in a second PCR of roughly 7 to 12 cycles were a sample-barcoded 5' primer and a J-beta primer mix. A single record per CDR3 protein comes from TCRdb applying MiXCR to the 5' RACE reads. The sample carries 850,000 to 1,000,000 distinct CDR3 sequences, about 48% recorded once. Sequenced material: blood. The origin of the receptors is a man aged 25 to 45 in good health.

This chain uses TRBV6-4 with TRBJ2-1, with 7 positions matching TRBD2. The J call may be mistaken, given a closer DNA end match to TRBJ2-7. This CDR3 spans 16 amino acids. The V gene's germline CDR1 is MRHNA and CDR2 SNTAGT. The CDR3 sequence is CASSDSGSGDYNEQYF. The DNA of the CDR3 is TGTGCCAGCAGTGACTCGGGCAGCGGGGATTACAATGAGCAGTACTTC.

The V gene is TRBV27, the J gene TRBJ2-5; D may be TRBD2 (5 bases). With the DNA end fitting TRBJ2-7 better, the J assignment may be wrong. Per germline, CDR1 MNHEY and CDR2 SMNVEV (reference sequence). The CDR3 totals 15 residues. The CDR3 is CASSPDRTGIYEQYF. The CDR3 DNA reads as TGTGCCAGCAGTCCAGATCGGACGGGGATATACGAGCAGTACTTC.

The CDR3 DNA reads as TGTGCCAGCAGCCAGGATCACCAAGAGACCCAGTACTTC. Translated: CASSQDHQETQYF. The chain combines TRBV14 with TRBJ2-5; the D is unclear. The ends were cut back, 3 bases at V and 0 bases at J, with 5 bases in the middle. The germline V gene has CDR1 SGHDN and CDR2 FVKESK. This CDR3 has 13 residues.

The chain joins TRBV5-6 to TRBJ2-3; 9 nucleotides match TRBD2. Germline V gene sequence: CDR1 SGHDT, CDR2 YYEEEE. The CDR3 contains 17 residues. The V gene end was trimmed by 3 bases and the J gene end by 0 bases; junction bases not matched to a gene: 8. For the CDR3, the DNA is TGTGCCAGCAGCTGGGAGATAGCGGGGGAGAGCACAGATACGCAGTATTTT. Translated: CASSWEIAGESTDTQYF.

CDR3 residues: CASSIRGNTEAFF. CDR3 sequence (DNA): TGCGCCAGCAGCATTAGAGGGAACACTGAAGCTTTCTTT. The genes are TRBV5-1 and TRBJ1-1, with unresolved D. V was cut by 4 bases and J by 1 base, with 8 bases left in between. Germline CDR1 reads SGHRS; CDR2 reads YFSETQ. This CDR3 comprises 13 residues.

This sequence joins TRBV21-1 and TRBJ2-7; the tabulated D call, TRBD1, remains unverified against the DNA. TRBV21-1 has pseudogene status. This CDR3 has 17 amino acids. The CDR3 nucleotides are TGTGCCAGCAGCAAAGTCGGCGGGGACGGACCTCCCCACGAGCAGTACTTC. Translating gives CASSKVGGDGPPHEQYF.

This clonotype was recorded only once. This chain links TRBV10-3 with TRBJ2-1; TRBD1 aligns across 9 bases. This CDR3 has 13 amino acids. V shed 8 bases and J 4 bases; nucleotides not matched to a gene: 3. CDR1 is ENHRY and CDR2 is SYGVKD in the germline V gene. The CDR3 nucleotides read TGTGCCATCCGCGGACAGGGGTACAATGAGCAGTTCTTC. Encoded protein: CAIRGQGYNEQFF.

This clonotype was seen a handful of times. The chain combines TRBV7-3 with TRBJ2-1; TRBD2 aligns across 11 bases. The ends lost 2 bases at V and 8 bases at J; junction bases unmatched: 5. CDR1 and CDR2 from the germline V gene are SGHTA and FQGTGA. The length of the CDR3 is 15 residues. The CDR3 DNA is TGTGCCAGCAGCTTACTTAGCGGGGGGGCGGATGAGCAGTTCTTC. Its translation: CASSLLSGGADEQFF.

The CDR3 protein is CASSSGTSGPDTQYF. CDR3 in DNA: TGCGCCAGCAGCTCCGGGACTAGCGGTCCAGATACGCAGTATTTT. The chain employs TRBV5-1 and TRBJ2-3; 11 positions match TRBD2. The CDR3 spans 15 residues. V shed 3 bases and J 4 bases; nucleotides not matched to a gene: 4. CDR1 and CDR2 (germline): SGHRS, YFSETQ. The full variable domain, in which reference TRBV5-1 and TRBJ2-3 provide the parts outside the CDR3, is KAGVTQTPRYLIKTRGQQVTLSCSPISGHRSVSWYQQTPGQGLQFLFEYFSETQRNKGNFPGRFSGRQFSNSRSEMNVSTLELGDSALYLCASSSGTSGPDTQYFGPGTRLTVL.

V usage is TRBV29-1 and J usage is TRBJ2-1; no reliable D call. This CDR3 comprises 16 residues. Trimming cost V 8 bases and J 9 bases, with 29 bases left between them. Germline V lookup: CDR1 SQVTM, CDR2 ANQGSEA. The CDR3 DNA reads TGCAGCACCCGCCGGAGTGCGAGCTCCTACAATACTGAGCAGTTCTTC. Its translation is CSTRRSASSYNTEQFF.

The genes are TRBV27 and TRBJ1-2, with D possibly being TRBD1 (5 bases). Trimming removed 2 bases at V and 8 bases at J, with 18 bases between. The CDR3 is 15 amino acids. The germline CDR1 and CDR2 sequences are MNHEY and SMNVEV (reference sequence). CDR3 residues: CASSLGAVPLYGYTF. CDR3 nucleotide sequence: TGTGCCAGCAGTTTAGGGGCAGTTCCTCTATACGGCTACACCTTC.

This clonotype was picked up one time. V usage is TRBV6-1 and J usage is TRBJ1-1; D is ambiguous. Germline CDR1 reads MNHNS; CDR2 reads SASEGT. V was cut by 4 bases and J by 0 bases, with 6 bases left in between. The CDR3 is 13 residues long. The CDR3 spells CASSGRLNTEAFF. The DNA of the CDR3 is TGTGCCAGCAGTGGTAGGCTGAACACTGAAGCTTTCTTT.

V usage is TRBV29-1 and J usage is TRBJ1-5; the D gene is possibly TRBD1 (6 bases). This CDR3 contains 13 residues. The germline gives CDR1 SQVTM, CDR2 ANQGSEA. V lost 4 bases and J lost 6, with 13 bases in between. The CDR3 sequence is CSVARGGGQPQHF. The CDR3 bases are TGCAGCGTTGCCAGGGGCGGGGGTCAGCCCCAGCATTTT.

The sample holds a few counts of this clonotype. The chain uses TRBV10-3 and TRBJ2-7, with no clear D. Looked up from germline, CDR1 is ENHRY and CDR2 is SYGVKD. The CDR3 length is 12 residues. Trimming removed 10 bases from V and 2 bases from J, with 12 bases in between. The CDR3 coding sequence is TGTGCCAGCGGACCTGGAGCCTACGAGCAGTACTTC. It yields the protein CASGPGAYEQYF.

This clonotype was seen once. V is TRBV5-1 and J is TRBJ2-3, with D maybe TRBD1 (6 bases). V was pared by 1 base and J by 0 bases, with 12 bases between. Germline loops: CDR1 SGHRS, CDR2 YFSETQ. The CDR3 sequence is 16 residues long. The CDR3 here is CASSLTAGTSTDTQYF. In nucleotides, the CDR3 is TGCGCCAGCAGCTTGACGGCAGGGACAAGCACAGATACGCAGTATTTT.

This clonotype appeared a single time. This chain connects TRBV10-3 to TRBJ2-1; the D gene is possibly TRBD1 (5 bases). V gave up 5 bases and J gave up 3 bases, with 14 bases separating them. Germline loops: CDR1 ENHRY, CDR2 SYGVKD. CDR3 length equals 15 residues. This CDR3 reads CAISPDSNGYNEQFF. The CDR3, as DNA: TGTGCCATCAGTCCCGACAGTAATGGCTACAATGAGCAGTTCTTC.

The chain combines TRBV5-1 with TRBJ2-1; 8 positions agree with TRBD1. The trim removed 3 bases at V and 0 bases at J, leaving 5 bases unmatched. The CDR3 sequence is 16 residues long. CDR1 and CDR2 from the germline V gene are SGHRS and YFSETQ. In DNA form, the CDR3 reads TGCGCCAGCAGCTCTCGGGACAGGAGCTCCTACAATGAGCAGTTCTTC. Protein: CASSSRDRSSYNEQFF.

This chain links TRBV9 with TRBJ2-5; 8 bases fit TRBD1. Per germline, CDR1 SGDLS and CDR2 YYNGEE. This CDR3 has 15 amino acids. V shed 0 bases, J shed 4 bases, and the junction held 5 bases outside the gene matches. The CDR3 region is CASSVVGTGGETQYF. The CDR3 DNA follows: TGTGCCAGCAGCGTAGTGGGGACAGGCGGAGAGACCCAGTACTTC. Full variable domain (remainder filled in from reference TRBV9 and TRBJ2-5): DSGVTQTPKHLITATGQRVTLRCSPRSGDLSVYWYQQSLDQGLQFLIQYYNGEERAKGNILERFSAQQFPDLHSELNLSSLELGDSALYFCASSVVGTGGETQYFGPGTRLLVL.

The chain uses TRBV30 and TRBJ2-1; no reliable D call. Trimming shortened V by 3 bases and J by 4 bases, and 13 bases separated the two germline ends. CDR3 size: 14 residues. CDR1 and CDR2 from the germline V gene are GTSNPN and SVGIG (reference sequence). The CDR3 sequence is CAWSQVSTYNEQFF. The DNA of the CDR3 is TGTGCCTGGAGCCAGGTCTCTACTTACAATGAGCAGTTCTTC.

The chain joins TRBV7-8 to TRBJ1-1; D not certain. V gave up 3 bases and J gave up 1 base, with 12 bases separating them. Germline V gene sequence: CDR1 SGHVS, CDR2 FQNEAQ. This CDR3 has 15 amino acids. The CDR3 loop is CASSFLTAGNTEAFF. As DNA, the CDR3 is TGTGCCAGCAGCTTTTTGACGGCGGGGAACACTGAAGCTTTCTTT.

This clonotype came up a few times. The chain couples TRBV7-2 to TRBJ1-4, with TRBD1 matching over 7 bases. Per the germline V gene, CDR1 is SGHTA and CDR2 is FQGNSA. The CDR3 covers 15 residues. V lost 5 bases, J lost 7 bases, and 10 bases stayed unmatched. CDR3 sequence (DNA): TGTGCCAGCAGCGACGGACAGGACTATGGTGAAAAACTGTTTTTT. Translation gives CASSDGQDYGEKLFF.

The chain carries TRBV27 and TRBJ2-5; D is perhaps TRBD1 (6 bases). V shed 0 bases and J shed 5 bases, with 16 bases lying between them. Germline V gene data show CDR1 as MNHEY and CDR2 as SMNVEV (reference sequence). CDR3 length equals 16 residues. The CDR3 is CASSLSKALQGETQYF. The CDR3 nucleotides read TGTGCCAGCAGTTTATCGAAAGCCCTTCAGGGGGAGACCCAGTACTTC.

This clonotype was picked up one time. The chain uses TRBV2 and TRBJ2-3; 8 bases match TRBD2. This CDR3 is 15 amino acids long. V dropped 5 bases and J dropped 4; count of bases not matched to a gene: 8. CDR1 is SNHLY and CDR2 is FYNNEI in the germline V gene. This chain's CDR3 is CASSRRGGTADTQYF. The CDR3 DNA follows: TGTGCCAGCAGTCGTCGGGGGGGCACGGCAGATACGCAGTATTTT. Filled out from reference TRBV2 and TRBJ2-3, the complete variable domain reads EPEVTQTPSHQVTQMGQEVILRCVPISNHLYFYWYRQILGQKVEFLVSFYNNEISEKSEIFDDQFSVERPDGSNFTLKIRSTKLEDSAMYFCASSRRGGTADTQYFGPGTRLTVL.

A single count supports this clonotype. The chain links TRBV24-1 to TRBJ2-3; 9 bases fit TRBD1. This CDR3 spans 14 amino acids. CDR1 and CDR2 (germline): KGHDR, SFDVKD. V dropped 9 bases and J dropped 6; count of bases not matched to a gene: 9. This CDR3 is CATQTGQGTDTQYF. The DNA for the CDR3 is TGTGCCACCCAAACGGGACAGGGTACCGATACGCAGTATTTT.

The chain carries TRBV5-6 and TRBJ2-5; D is ambiguous. The CDR3 is made up of 15 amino acids. V dropped 2 bases and J dropped 4 bases, with 15 bases sitting between them. CDR1 is SGHDT, CDR2 YYEEEE, per germline. CDR3 DNA: TGTGCCAGCAGCTTTAATCCGGCCGTGCGAGAGACCCAGTACTTC. The encoded protein is CASSFNPAVRETQYF.

This clonotype has a handful of counts. The CDR3 region is CASSSEGANYGYTF. The CDR3 DNA reads as TGTGCCAGCAGCTCCGAAGGAGCTAACTATGGCTACACCTTC. This rearrangement joins TRBV6-5 to TRBJ1-2, with D unresolved. The CDR3 length is 14 residues. Germline loops: CDR1 MNHEY, CDR2 SVGAGI. Trimming took 6 bases from V and 0 from J, leaving 11 bases between them.

J is TRBJ1-4 and V is TRBV3-1, with D hard to call. CDR1 is LGHDT, CDR2 YNNKEL, per germline (reference sequence). The CDR3 covers 12 residues. With 3 bases removed from V and 12 bases from J, the gap between germline ends came to 11 bases. CDR3: CASSQGRRELFF. CDR3 nucleotide sequence: TGTGCCAGCAGCCAGGGCAGGAGGGAACTGTTTTTT.